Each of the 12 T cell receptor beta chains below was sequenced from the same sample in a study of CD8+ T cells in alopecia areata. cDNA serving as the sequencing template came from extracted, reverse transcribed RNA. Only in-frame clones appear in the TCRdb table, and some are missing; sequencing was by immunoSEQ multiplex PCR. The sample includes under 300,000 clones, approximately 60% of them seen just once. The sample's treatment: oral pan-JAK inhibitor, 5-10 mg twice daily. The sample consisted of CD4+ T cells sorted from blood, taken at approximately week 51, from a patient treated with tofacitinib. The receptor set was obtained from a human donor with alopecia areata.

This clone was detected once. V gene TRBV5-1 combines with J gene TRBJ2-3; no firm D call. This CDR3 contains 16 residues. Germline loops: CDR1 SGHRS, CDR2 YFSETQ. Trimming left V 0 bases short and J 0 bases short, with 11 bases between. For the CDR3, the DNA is TGCGCCAGCAGCTTGGCACCCAAAGCTAGCACAGATACGCAGTATTTT. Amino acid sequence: CASSLAPKASTDTQYF. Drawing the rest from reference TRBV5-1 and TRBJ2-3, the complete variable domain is KAGVTQTPRYLIKTRGQQVTLSCSPISGHRSVSWYQQTPGQGLQFLFEYFSETQRNKGNFPGRFSGRQFSNSRSEMNVSTLELGDSALYLCASSLAPKASTDTQYFGPGTRLTVL.

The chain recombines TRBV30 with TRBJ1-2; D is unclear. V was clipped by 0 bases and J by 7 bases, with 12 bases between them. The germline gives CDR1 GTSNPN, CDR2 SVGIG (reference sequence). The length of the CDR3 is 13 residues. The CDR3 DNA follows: TGTGCCTGGAGTGTTCTTAGGGCGGGTGGCTACACCTTC. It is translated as CAWSVLRAGGYTF.

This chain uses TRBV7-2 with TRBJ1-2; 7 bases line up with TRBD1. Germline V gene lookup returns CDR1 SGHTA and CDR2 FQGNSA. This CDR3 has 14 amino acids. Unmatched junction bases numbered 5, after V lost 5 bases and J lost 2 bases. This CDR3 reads CASSMTGWNYGYTF. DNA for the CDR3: TGTGCCAGCAGCATGACAGGGTGGAACTATGGCTACACCTTC.

The CDR3 sequence is CASSRLGGSGYTF. DNA for the CDR3: TGCGCCAGCAGTCGACTAGGAGGGAGTGGCTACACCTTC. The chain combines TRBV4-3 with TRBJ1-2, with unresolved D. The V gene's germline CDR1 is LGHNA and CDR2 YSLEER. CDR3 length: 13 residues. V lost 6 bases and J 7 bases, leaving 15 bases between the germline ends.

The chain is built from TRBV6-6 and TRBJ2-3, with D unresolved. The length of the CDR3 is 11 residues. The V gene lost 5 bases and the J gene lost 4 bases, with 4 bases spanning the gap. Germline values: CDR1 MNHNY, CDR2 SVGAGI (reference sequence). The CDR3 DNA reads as TGTGCCAGCAGTACGCCAGATACGCAGTATTTT. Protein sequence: CASSTPDTQYF.

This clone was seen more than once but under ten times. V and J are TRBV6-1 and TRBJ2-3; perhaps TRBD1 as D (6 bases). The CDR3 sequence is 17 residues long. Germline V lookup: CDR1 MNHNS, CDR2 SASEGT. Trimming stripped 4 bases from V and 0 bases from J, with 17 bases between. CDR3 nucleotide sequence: TGTGCCAGCAGTGCCCTAACAGGGCCGATTAGCACAGATACGCAGTATTTT. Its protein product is CASSALTGPISTDTQYF.

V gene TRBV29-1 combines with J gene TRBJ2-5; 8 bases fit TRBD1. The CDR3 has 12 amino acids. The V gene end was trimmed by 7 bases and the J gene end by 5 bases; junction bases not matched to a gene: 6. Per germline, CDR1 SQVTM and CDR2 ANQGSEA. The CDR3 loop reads CSGTGGIETQYF. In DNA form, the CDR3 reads TGCAGCGGTACAGGGGGGATCGAGACCCAGTACTTC.

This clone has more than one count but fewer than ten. The CDR3 DNA reads TGTGCCAGCAGCGGTAGCGGGGGTATGGAGCAGTACTTC. This encodes CASSGSGGMEQYF. This rearrangement joins TRBV11-2 to TRBJ2-7, with 9 bases lining up with TRBD2. V was clipped by 5 bases and J by 7 bases; unmatched bases: 6. This CDR3 region has 13 residues. Germline V CDR1 and CDR2: SGHAT, FQNNGV.

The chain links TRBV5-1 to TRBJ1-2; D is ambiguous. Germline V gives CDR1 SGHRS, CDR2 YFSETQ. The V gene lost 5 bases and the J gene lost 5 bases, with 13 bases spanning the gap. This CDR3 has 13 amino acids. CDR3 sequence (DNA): TGCGCCAGCAGGGCGGACGGGAGGTATGGCTACACCTTC. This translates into CASRADGRYGYTF.

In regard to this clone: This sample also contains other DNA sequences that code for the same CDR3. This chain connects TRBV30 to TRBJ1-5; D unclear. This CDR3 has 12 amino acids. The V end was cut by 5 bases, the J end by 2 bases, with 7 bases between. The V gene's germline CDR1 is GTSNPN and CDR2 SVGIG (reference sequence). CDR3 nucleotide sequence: TGTGCCTGGTCGGAAGGCAATCAGCCCCAGCATTTT. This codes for CAWSEGNQPQHF.

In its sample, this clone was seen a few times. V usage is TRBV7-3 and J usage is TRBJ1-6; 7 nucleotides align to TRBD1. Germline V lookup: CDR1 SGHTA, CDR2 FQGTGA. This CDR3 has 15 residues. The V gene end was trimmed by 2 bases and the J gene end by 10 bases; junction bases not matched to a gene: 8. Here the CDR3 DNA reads TGTGCCAGCAGCTTATTAGGGACAGTCATGTCACCCCTCCACTTT. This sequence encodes CASSLLGTVMSPLHF.

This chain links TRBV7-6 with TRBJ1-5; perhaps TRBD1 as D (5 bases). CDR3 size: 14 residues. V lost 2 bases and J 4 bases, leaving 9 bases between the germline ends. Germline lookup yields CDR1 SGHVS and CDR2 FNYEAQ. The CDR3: CASSLSGGNQPQHF. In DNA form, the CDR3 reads TGTGCCAGCAGCTTATCGGGGGGGAATCAGCCCCAGCATTTT.